This entry features one TCR beta chain sequence. The data were taken from a study of blood T cell repertoires in COVID-19. The wider study: Some COVID-19 samples were acute and others convalescent; all came from the United States, Italy and Spain. PBMCs, B-cell-depleted T cells, or T cells provided the cDNA or gDNA that made up the material.

Original processing notes: Reference gene primers were amplified, and this amplification served to estimate nucleated cell counts. Here immunoSEQ multiplex PCR was the method, and the copy in TCRdb shows in-frame clones only, minus some. V, J and clone size are taken as reported in that table, and D and trimming were inferred from the DNA itself. The sample lists 30,000 to 40,000 clones; roughly 84% were seen once. The material sequenced was peripheral blood. The TCR originated in a human donor in a cohort sampled during active COVID-19.

CDR3 sequence reads: CASSVEEGITYNEQFF. The CDR3 DNA reads TGTGCCAGCAGCGTAGAGGAGGGGATCACCTACAATGAGCAGTTCTTC. The V gene is TRBV9, the J gene TRBJ2-1; tentative D call: TRBD2 (6 bases). V shed 0 bases and J shed 2 bases, with 12 bases lying between them. Germline V gene data show CDR1 as SGDLS and CDR2 as YYNGEE. This CDR3 region has 16 residues.